This T cell receptor beta chain was retrieved from a study of siplizumab effects on memory and regulatory T cells. Study results and limitations: Some alloreactive sequences were traceable to unstimulated CD4+ memory cells, and siplizumab significantly reduced them. In roughly 80-97% of proliferating CD4+ or CD8+ clones, a naive or memory phenotype could not be assigned. Contribution to the alloresponse seemed major for naive T cells, which also seemed more diverse than memory cells.

Sequenced by immunoSEQ multiplex PCR; TCRdb stores in-frame clones only, minus some. The top ten clones hold 15% of a sample with some 90,000 clones, approximately 90% of them seen once. Notes on this clone: Its antigen is currently unknown.

Trimming cost V 6 bases and J 8 bases; bases outside gene matches: 19. This CDR3 spans 18 amino acids. CDR1 is MNHEY and CDR2 is SMNVEV in the germline V gene (reference sequence). This receptor was taken from a human donor in good health. Sequencing was performed on CD4+ T cells sorted from blood. The chain has TRBV27 and TRBJ2-4; 10 positions agree with TRBD2. The CDR3 sequence is CASSPSFLSSGSRDIQYF. As DNA, the CDR3 is TGTGCCAGCAGCCCCTCTTTCCTCTCTAGCGGGAGTAGGGACATTCAGTACTTC.